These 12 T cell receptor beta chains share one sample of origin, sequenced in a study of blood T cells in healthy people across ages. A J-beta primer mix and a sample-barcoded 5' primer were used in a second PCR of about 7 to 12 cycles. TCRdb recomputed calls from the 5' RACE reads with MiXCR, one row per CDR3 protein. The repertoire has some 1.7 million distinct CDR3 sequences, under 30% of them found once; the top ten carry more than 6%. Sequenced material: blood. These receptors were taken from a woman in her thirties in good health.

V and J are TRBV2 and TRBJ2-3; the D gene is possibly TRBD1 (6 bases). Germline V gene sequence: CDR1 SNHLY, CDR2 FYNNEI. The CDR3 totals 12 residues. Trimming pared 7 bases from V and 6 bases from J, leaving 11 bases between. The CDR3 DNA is TGTGCCAGCAACAGGGAATGGGATACGCAGTATTTT. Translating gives CASNREWDTQYF. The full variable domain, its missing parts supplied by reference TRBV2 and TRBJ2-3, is EPEVTQTPSHQVTQMGQEVILRCVPISNHLYFYWYRQILGQKVEFLVSFYNNEISEKSEIFDDQFSVERPDGSNFTLKIRSTKLEDSAMYFCASNREWDTQYFGPGTRLTVL.

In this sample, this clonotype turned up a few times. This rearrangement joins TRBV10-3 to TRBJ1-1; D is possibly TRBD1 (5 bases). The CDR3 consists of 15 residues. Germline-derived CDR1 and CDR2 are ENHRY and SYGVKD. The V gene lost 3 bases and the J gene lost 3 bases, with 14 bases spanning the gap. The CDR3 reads CAISDPRGGDTEAFF. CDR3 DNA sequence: TGTGCCATCAGTGACCCCCGGGGAGGGGACACTGAAGCTTTCTTT.

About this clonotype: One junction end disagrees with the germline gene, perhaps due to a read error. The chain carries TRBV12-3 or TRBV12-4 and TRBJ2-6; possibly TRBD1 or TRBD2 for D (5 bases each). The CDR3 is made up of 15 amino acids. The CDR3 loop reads CASSPDTAGANVRTF. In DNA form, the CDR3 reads TGTGCCAGCAGCCCTGACACGGCCGGGGCCAACGTCCGGACTTTC.

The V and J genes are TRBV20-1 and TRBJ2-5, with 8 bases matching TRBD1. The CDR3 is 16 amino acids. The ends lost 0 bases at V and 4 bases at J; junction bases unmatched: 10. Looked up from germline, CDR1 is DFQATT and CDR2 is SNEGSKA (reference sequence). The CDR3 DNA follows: TGCAGTGCTAGAGATACTGAGACAGGGGTAGGAGAGACCCAGTACTTC. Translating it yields CSARDTETGVGETQYF.

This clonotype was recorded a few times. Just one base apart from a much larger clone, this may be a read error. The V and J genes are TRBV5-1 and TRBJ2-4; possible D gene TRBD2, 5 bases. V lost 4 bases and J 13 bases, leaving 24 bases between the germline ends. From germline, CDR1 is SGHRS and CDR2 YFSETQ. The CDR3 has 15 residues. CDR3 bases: TGCGCCAGCAGCCAGAGGGTACAGATCGGCAATGAGCAGTACTTC. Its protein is CASSQRVQIGNEQYF.

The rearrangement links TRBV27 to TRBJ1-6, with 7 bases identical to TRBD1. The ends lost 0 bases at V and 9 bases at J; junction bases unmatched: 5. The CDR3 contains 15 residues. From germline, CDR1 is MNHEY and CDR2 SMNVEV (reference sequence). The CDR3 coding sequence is TGTGCCAGCAGTTTATCGGAGGGGGCAGGTTCACCCCTCCACTTT. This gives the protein CASSLSEGAGSPLHF.

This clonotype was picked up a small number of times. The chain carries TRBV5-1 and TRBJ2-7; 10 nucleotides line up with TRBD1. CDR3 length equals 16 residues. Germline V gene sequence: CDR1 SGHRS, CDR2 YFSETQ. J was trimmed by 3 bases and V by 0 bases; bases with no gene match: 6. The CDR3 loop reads CASSLGAGTGVYEQYF. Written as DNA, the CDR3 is TGCGCCAGCAGCTTGGGGGCCGGGACAGGGGTCTACGAGCAGTACTTC. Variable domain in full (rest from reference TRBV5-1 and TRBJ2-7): KAGVTQTPRYLIKTRGQQVTLSCSPISGHRSVSWYQQTPGQGLQFLFEYFSETQRNKGNFPGRFSGRQFSNSRSEMNVSTLELGDSALYLCASSLGAGTGVYEQYFGPGTRLTVT.

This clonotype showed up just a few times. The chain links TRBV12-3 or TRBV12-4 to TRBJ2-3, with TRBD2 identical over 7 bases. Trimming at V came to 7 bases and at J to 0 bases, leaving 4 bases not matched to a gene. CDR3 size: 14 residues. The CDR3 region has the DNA TGTGCCAGCATCTCGGGGGGTAGCACAGATACGCAGTATTTT. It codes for CASISGGSTDTQYF.

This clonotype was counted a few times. The CDR3: CASSGPLGTEAFF. The CDR3 nucleotides are TGCGCCAGCAGCGGGCCGCTGGGCACTGAAGCTTTCTTT. This chain uses TRBV5-1 with TRBJ1-1; no clear D gene. This CDR3 spans 13 amino acids. The V and J ends lost 4 bases and 4 bases respectively, with 11 bases between them. Germline CDR1 SGHRS, CDR2 YFSETQ.

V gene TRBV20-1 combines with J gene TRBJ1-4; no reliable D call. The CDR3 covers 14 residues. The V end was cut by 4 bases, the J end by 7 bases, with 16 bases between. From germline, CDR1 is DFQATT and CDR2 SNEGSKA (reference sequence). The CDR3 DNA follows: TGCAGTGCTAAAGATCCCGTGACGTCTGAAAAACTGTTTTTT. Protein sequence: CSAKDPVTSEKLFF.

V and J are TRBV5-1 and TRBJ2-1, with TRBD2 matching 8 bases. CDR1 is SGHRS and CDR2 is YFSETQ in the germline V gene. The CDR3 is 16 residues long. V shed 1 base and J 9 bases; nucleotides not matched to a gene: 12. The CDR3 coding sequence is TGCGCCAGCAGCTTGATCAGAAGCGGGAGTAAAAGTGAGCAGTTCTTC. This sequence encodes CASSLIRSGSKSEQFF.

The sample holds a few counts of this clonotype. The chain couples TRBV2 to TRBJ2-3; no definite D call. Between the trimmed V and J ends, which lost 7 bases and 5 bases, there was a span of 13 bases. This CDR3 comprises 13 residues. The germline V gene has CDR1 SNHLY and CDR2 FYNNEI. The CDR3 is CASKAEWGDTQYF. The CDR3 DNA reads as TGTGCCAGCAAGGCAGAGTGGGGAGATACGCAGTATTTT.